Listed below are T cell receptor beta chains from one sample, sequenced in a study of T-cell reconstitution after alpha-beta-depleted transplantation in children. MiXCR, applied by TCRdb to the PCR reads, yields one record per CDR3 protein. The sample includes 330,000 or so distinct CDR3 sequences, approximately 10% of them seen just once. The material was PBMCs from the stem cell graft donor, obtained from the stem cell graft. These receptors were taken from a human donor who donated a stem cell graft to a child with acute lymphoblastic leukemia. Both conserved end residues are part of each CDR3. Fields, in order: J gene, V gene, CDR3 protein.

TRBJ2-3,TRBV12-3/TRBV12-4,CASSLSFPSTDTQYF
TRBJ2-1,TRBV28,CASSLPSQVLGEQFF
TRBJ2-2,TRBV7-2,CASSLALRGAADTGELFF
TRBJ1-2,TRBV7-2,CASSLDRGNPNYGYTF
TRBJ2-2,TRBV6-6,CASIGPNTGELFF
TRBJ1-1,TRBV7-8,CATQILGTEAFF
TRBJ2-5,TRBV5-1,CASSPNGLAQQETQYF
TRBJ2-4,TRBV9,CASSPRRLANIQYF
TRBJ2-7,TRBV7-9,CASSWTPRYEQYF
TRBJ1-2,TRBV7-2,CASRTGAGYTF
TRBJ2-3,TRBV6-1,CASSQGASRADTQYF
TRBJ2-7,TRBV7-3,CASSLTFGQGDYEQYF
TRBJ1-2,TRBV7-9,CASRRGSYGYTF
TRBJ1-1,TRBV5-5,CASSQGGRVNTEAFF
TRBJ1-1,TRBV29-1,CSVHRGRNTEAFF
TRBJ2-5,TRBV3-1,CASSLSRGAETQYF
TRBJ2-3,TRBV7-9,CASRPRRPSTDTQYF
TRBJ2-7,TRBV5-1,CASSLGTDRGYEQYF
TRBJ2-1,TRBV5-6,CASSLGVSSSYNEQFF
TRBJ2-1,TRBV5-4,CASSSLGVYNEQFF
TRBJ1-2,TRBV13,CASSFGTSNYGYTF
TRBJ2-7,TRBV10-3,CAISGGTSGSYEQYF
TRBJ2-7,TRBV5-1,CASSGWDSGSKNEQYF
TRBJ2-7,TRBV7-9,CASSPGEIPYEQYF
TRBJ2-7,TRBV4-1,CASSQESQRPPYEQYF
TRBJ2-7,TRBV7-8,CASRRFGRDGGQYF